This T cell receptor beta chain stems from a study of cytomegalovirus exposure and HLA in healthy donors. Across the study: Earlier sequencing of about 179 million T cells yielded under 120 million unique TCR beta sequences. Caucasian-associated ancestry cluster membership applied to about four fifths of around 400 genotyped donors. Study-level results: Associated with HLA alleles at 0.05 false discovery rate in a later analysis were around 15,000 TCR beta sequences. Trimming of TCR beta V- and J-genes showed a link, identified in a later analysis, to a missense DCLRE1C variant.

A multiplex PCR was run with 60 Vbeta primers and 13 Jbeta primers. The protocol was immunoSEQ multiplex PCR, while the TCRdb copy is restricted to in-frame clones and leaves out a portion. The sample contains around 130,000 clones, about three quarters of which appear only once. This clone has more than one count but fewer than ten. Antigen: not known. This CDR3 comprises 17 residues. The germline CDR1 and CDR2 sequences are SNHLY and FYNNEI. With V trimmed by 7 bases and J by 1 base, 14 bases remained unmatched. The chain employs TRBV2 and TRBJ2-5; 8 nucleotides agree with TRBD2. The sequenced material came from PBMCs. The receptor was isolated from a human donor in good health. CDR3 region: CASTRESGGNLQETQYF. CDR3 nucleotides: TGTGCCAGCACCCGCGAGAGCGGGGGTAACCTCCAAGAGACCCAGTACTTC. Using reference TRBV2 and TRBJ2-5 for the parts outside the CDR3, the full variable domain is EPEVTQTPSHQVTQMGQEVILRCVPISNHLYFYWYRQILGQKVEFLVSFYNNEISEKSEIFDDQFSVERPDGSNFTLKIRSTKLEDSAMYFCASTRESGGNLQETQYFGPGTRLLVL.